This TCR beta chain was found in a study of early T cells in non-severe SARS-CoV-2 infection (dated by TCRdb to the early 2020s). Some background on the complete study: Because TCR sequencing was done on bulk RNA from unsorted whole blood, the alpha and beta chains could not be paired.

This clonotype was seen more than once but under ten times. Its antigen is not yet known. Per-base quality was not reported, and no clone a single base away is much larger than it. The library relied on 5' RACE. Sequenced on a NextSeq 500. The TCR library protocol attached unique molecular identifiers to individual cDNA molecules to correct for sequencing error and PCR bias. TCR alpha and beta chains were both sequenced, and the abundances of alpha and beta sequences in each sample were closely correlated with each other. The source study handled its data this way. Decombinator V4 was used to annotate the V gene, J gene and CDR3 of the TCR sequences. TCRs were defined as expanded if a significant change between any two time points was detected under a Poisson model with p below 0.0001. TCR abundances were normalised to the total number of TCRs sequenced per sample and were expressed as counts per million. MAIT TCRs were defined by TRAV1-2 paired with TRAJ12, TRAJ20 or TRAJ33, and iNKT TCRs by TRAV10 paired with TRAJ18. A search of VDJdb, accessed on 1 November 2021, was run for TCRs annotated to CMV, EBV and SARS-CoV-2, with TCRs annotated for multiple antigens excluded. TCRdb redid the processing of the public reads, applying fastp at Q25 and MiXCR, and retained in-frame beta chains. Rows are unified per CDR3 protein, each entry keeping the most common DNA and genes. These V and J calls rely on TCRdb rather than the paper's analysis. Recorded for this sample are approximately 77,000 distinct CDR3 sequences; more than 10% of them occurred a single time. The biggest ten clones account for roughly 3.1% of the sample.

Overall results and qualifications from the work: VDJdb matching was skewed toward anti-spike CD8 responses and likely underestimated virus-specific expansions, missing private and CD4 specificities.

The study was a case-control design nested within a healthcare worker cohort in London, UK, with weekly nasopharyngeal swab PCR tests and blood sampling. Healthcare workers were enrolled in the week of the UK lockdown, from 23 to 31 March 2020, and were followed every week for up to roughly 15 weeks. Including cysteine and phenylalanine, the CDR3 has 16 amino acids. Only CDR3 DNA is held: 48 bases, read in frame from base 1. Trimming removed 5 bases from V and 0 bases from J, leaving 13 bases between the germline ends. CDR1 and CDR2, per the germline V gene (reference sequence), are LGHDT and YNNKEL.

This receptor was identified in an adult who was a healthcare worker with PCR-confirmed SARS-CoV-2 infection or an uninfected control (not recorded which). The sequenced sample was whole blood. The sequence links TRBV3-1 to TRBJ2-2, and TRBD2 may be the D gene, going by 6 matching bases. The DNA sequence is TGTGCCAGCAGCTACGGACTACCTGCGAACACCGGGGAGCTGTTTTTT. Its product reads: CASSYGLPANTGELFF. Here the CDR3 is joined to the reference TRBV3-1 and TRBJ2-2 genes, and the full variable domain is: DTAVSQTPKYLVTQMGNDKSIKCEQNLGHDTMYWYKQDSKKFLKIMFSYNNKELIINETVPNRFSPKSPDKAHLNLHINSLELGDSAVYFCASSYGLPANTGELFFGEGSRLTVL.